This TCR beta chain was sequenced during a study of cytomegalovirus exposure and HLA in healthy donors. Study background: Falling in the Caucasian-associated ancestry cluster were approximately 84% of a few hundred genotyped donors. Findings and limits, study-wide: Later analysis revealed greater clonal expansion in HLA-associated TCR beta chains than in equally common others. The authors listed around 150 TCR beta chains as cytomegalovirus-associated.

Points on this clone: Its antigen is as yet unknown.

There are 19 residues in the CDR3. Looked up from germline, CDR1 is SGHRS and CDR2 is YFSETQ. The J segment lost 5 bases and the V segment lost 4 bases, leaving 13 bases of the junction unmatched. PCR was performed using 60 Vbeta and 13 Jbeta primers. Profiled with immunoSEQ multiplex PCR; TCRdb holds only in-frame clones, not every one. This sample has around 150,000 clones, with 70% to 85% found just once. The rearrangement joins TRBV5-1 to TRBJ2-1, with 15 bases fitting TRBD2. What was sequenced was PBMCs. The sequence derives from a man aged 35 to 55 in good health and CMV-seronegative. The CDR3, as DNA: TGCGCCAGCAGCCCGCTCGGGACTAGCGGGAGGAAACTCCACAATGAGCAGTTCTTC. It yields the protein CASSPLGTSGRKLHNEQFF. Using reference TRBV5-1 and TRBJ2-1 for the parts outside the CDR3, the full variable domain is KAGVTQTPRYLIKTRGQQVTLSCSPISGHRSVSWYQQTPGQGLQFLFEYFSETQRNKGNFPGRFSGRQFSNSRSEMNVSTLELGDSALYLCASSPLGTSGRKLHNEQFFGPGTRLTVL.